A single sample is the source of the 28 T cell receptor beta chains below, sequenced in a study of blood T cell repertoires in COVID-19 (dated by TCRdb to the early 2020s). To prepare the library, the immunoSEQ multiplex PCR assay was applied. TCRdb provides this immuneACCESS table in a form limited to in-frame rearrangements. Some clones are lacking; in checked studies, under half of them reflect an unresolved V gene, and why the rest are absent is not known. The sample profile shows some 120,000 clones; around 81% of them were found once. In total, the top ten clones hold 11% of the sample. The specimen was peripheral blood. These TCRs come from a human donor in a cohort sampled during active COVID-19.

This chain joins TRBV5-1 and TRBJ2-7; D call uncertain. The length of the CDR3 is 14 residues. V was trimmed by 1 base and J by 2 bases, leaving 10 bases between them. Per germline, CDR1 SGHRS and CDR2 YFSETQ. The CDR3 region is CASSLLGVPYEQYF. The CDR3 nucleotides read TGCGCCAGCAGCTTGCTAGGAGTCCCCTACGAGCAGTACTTC. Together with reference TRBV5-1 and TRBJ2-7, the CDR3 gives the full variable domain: KAGVTQTPRYLIKTRGQQVTLSCSPISGHRSVSWYQQTPGQGLQFLFEYFSETQRNKGNFPGRFSGRQFSNSRSEMNVSTLELGDSALYLCASSLLGVPYEQYFGPGTRLTVT.

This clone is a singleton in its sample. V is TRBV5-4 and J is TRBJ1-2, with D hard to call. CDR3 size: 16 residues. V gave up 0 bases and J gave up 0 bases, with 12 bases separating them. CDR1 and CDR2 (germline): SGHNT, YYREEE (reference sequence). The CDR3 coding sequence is TGTGCCAGCAGCTTGGGGGGAGGGTGGTCTAACTATGGCTACACCTTC. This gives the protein CASSLGGGWSNYGYTF.

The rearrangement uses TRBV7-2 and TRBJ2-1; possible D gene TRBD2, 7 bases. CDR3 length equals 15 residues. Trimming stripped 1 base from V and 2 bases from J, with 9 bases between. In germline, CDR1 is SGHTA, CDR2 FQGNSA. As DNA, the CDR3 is TGTGCCAGCAGCTTAGTGGGGGGGCCCTACAATGAGCAGTTCTTC. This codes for CASSLVGGPYNEQFF.

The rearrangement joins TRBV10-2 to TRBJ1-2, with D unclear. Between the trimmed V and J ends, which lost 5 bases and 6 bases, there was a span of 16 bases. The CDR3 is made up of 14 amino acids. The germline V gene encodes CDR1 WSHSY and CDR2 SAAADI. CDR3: CASSRVSQVDGYTF. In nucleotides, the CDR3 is TGCGCCAGCAGTCGAGTCAGCCAGGTAGATGGCTACACCTTC.

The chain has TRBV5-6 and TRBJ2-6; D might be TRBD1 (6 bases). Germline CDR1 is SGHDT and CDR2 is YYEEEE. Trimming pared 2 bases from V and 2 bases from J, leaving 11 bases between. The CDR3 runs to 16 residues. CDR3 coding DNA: TGTGCCAGCAGCTTCTCACAGGGCCCTGGGGCCAACGTCCTGACTTTC. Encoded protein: CASSFSQGPGANVLTF. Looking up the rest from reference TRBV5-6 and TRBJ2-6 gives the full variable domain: DAGVTQSPTHLIKTRGQQVTLRCSPKSGHDTVSWYQQALGQGPQFIFQYYEEEERQRGNFPDRFSGHQFPNYSSELNVNALLLGDSALYLCASSFSQGPGANVLTFGAGSRLTVL.

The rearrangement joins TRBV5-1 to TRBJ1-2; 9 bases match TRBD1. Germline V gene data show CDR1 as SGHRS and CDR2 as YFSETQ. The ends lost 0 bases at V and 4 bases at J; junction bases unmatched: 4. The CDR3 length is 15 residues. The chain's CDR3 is CASSLDGQGTYGYTF. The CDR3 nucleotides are TGCGCCAGCAGCTTGGATGGACAGGGGACCTATGGCTACACCTTC.

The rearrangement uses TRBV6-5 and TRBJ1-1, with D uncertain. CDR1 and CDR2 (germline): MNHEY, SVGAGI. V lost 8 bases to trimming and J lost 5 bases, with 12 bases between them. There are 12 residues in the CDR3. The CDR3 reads CASSTLKTEAFF. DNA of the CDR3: TGTGCCAGCTCGACATTAAAGACTGAAGCTTTCTTT.

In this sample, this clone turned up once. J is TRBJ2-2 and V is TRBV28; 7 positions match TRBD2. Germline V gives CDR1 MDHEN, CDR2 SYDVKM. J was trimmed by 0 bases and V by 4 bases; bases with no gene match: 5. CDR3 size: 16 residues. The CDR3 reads CASSWMGGANTGELFF. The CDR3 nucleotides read TGTGCCAGCAGTTGGATGGGAGGGGCGAACACCGGGGAGCTGTTTTTT.

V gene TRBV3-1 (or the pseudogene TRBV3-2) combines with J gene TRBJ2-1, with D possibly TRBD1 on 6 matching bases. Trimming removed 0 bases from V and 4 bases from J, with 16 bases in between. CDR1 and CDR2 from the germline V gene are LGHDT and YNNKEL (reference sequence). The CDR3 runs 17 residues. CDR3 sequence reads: CASSQDSAWQGYNEQFF. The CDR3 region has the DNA TGTGCCAGCAGCCAAGATAGTGCGTGGCAGGGGTACAATGAGCAGTTCTTC.

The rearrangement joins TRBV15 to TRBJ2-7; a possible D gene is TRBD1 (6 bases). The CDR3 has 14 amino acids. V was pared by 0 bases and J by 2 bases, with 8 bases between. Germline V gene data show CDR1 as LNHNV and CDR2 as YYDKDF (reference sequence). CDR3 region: CATSRDRQAYEQYF. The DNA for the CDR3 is TGTGCCACCAGCAGAGATCGACAGGCCTACGAGCAGTACTTC.

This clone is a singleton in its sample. CDR3 amino acids: CAWARQGQYSNQPQHF. CDR3 nucleotides: TGTGCCTGGGCTAGACAGGGCCAATATAGCAATCAGCCCCAGCATTTT. This chain connects TRBV30 to TRBJ1-5, with TRBD1 matching over 7 bases. Germline CDR1 reads GTSNPN; CDR2 reads SVGIG (reference sequence). V shed 5 bases and J 0 bases; nucleotides not matched to a gene: 10. The CDR3 contains 16 residues.

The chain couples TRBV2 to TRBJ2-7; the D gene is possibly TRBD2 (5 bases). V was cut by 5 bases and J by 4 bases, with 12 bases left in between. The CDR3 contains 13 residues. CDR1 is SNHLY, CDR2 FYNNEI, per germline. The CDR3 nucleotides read TGTGCCAGCAGTCGGGTAGCGCTTTACGAGCAGTACTTC. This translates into CASSRVALYEQYF. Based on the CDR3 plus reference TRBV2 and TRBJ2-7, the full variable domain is EPEVTQTPSHQVTQMGQEVILRCVPISNHLYFYWYRQILGQKVEFLVSFYNNEISEKSEIFDDQFSVERPDGSNFTLKIRSTKLEDSAMYFCASSRVALYEQYFGPGTRLTVT.

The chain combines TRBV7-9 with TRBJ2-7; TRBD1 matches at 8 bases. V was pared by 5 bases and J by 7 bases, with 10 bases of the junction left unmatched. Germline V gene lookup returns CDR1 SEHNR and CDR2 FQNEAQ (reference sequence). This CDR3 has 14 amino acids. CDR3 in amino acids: CASSKDRELWEQYF. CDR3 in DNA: TGTGCCAGCAGCAAGGACAGGGAATTATGGGAGCAGTACTTC.

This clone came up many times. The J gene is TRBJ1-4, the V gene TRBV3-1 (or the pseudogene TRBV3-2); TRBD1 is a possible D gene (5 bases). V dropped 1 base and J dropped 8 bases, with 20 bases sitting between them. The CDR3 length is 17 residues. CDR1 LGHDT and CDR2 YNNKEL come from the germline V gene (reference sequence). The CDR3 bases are TGTGCCAGCAGCCAAGGTGGATTATGGGGGGAAGGGGAAAAACTGTTTTTT. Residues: CASSQGGLWGEGEKLFF.

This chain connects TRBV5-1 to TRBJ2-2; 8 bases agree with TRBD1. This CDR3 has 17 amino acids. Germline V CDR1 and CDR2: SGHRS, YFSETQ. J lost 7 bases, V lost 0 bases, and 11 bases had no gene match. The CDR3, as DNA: TGCGCCAGCAGCTTGGACGGAGACAGGGGCGGGATCGGGGAGCTGTTTTTT. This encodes CASSLDGDRGGIGELFF.

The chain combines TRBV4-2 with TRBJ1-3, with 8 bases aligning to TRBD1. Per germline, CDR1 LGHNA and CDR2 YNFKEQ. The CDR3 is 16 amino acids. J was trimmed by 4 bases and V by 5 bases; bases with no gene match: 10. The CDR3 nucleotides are TGTGCCAGCAGCAAAACGCAGGGGGCGTCGGGAAACACCATATATTTT. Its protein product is CASSKTQGASGNTIYF.

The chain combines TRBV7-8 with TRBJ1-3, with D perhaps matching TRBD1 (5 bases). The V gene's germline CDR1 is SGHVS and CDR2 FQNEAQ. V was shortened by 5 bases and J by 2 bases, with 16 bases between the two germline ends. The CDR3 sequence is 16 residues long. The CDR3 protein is CASSPLGGGTGNTIYF. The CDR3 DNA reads TGTGCCAGCAGCCCCCTTGGGGGGGGAACTGGAAACACCATATATTTT.

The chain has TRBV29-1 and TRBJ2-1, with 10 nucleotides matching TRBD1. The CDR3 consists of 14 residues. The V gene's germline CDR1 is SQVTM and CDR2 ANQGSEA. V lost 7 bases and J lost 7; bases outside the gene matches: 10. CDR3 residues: CSARRQGAQNEQFF. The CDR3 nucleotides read TGCAGCGCCCGTAGACAGGGGGCGCAAAATGAGCAGTTCTTC.

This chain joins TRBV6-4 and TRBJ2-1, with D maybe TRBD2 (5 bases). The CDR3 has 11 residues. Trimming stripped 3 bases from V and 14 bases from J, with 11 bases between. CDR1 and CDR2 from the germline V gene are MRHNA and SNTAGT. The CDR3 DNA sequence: TGTGCCAGCAGTGAAGACTCCGGGGAGTTCTTC. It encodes CASSEDSGEFF.

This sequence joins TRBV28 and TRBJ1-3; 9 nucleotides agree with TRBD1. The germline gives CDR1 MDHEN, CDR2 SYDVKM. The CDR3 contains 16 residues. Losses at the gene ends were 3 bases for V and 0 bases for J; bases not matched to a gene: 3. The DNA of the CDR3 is TGTGCCAGCAGTTTGGACAGGGGAAGCTCTGGAAACACCATATATTTT. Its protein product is CASSLDRGSSGNTIYF.

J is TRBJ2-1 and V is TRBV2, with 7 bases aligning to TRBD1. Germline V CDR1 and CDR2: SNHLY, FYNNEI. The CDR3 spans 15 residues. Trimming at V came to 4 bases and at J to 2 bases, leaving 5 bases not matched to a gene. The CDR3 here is CASSGTTGTYNEQFF. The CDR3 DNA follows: TGTGCCAGCAGTGGTACGACAGGGACCTACAATGAGCAGTTCTTC.

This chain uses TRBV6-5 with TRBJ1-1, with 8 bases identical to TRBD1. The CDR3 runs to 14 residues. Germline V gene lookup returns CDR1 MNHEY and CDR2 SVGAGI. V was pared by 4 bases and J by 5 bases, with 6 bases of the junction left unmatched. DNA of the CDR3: TGTGCCAGCAGTTTGACAGGGGAAGGAACTGAAGCTTTCTTT. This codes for CASSLTGEGTEAFF.

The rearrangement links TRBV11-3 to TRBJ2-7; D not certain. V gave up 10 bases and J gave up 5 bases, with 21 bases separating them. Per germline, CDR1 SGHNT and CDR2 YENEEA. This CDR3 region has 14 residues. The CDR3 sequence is CATYTDTSPHEQYF. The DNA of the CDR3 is TGTGCCACCTATACCGATACCTCCCCCCACGAGCAGTACTTC.

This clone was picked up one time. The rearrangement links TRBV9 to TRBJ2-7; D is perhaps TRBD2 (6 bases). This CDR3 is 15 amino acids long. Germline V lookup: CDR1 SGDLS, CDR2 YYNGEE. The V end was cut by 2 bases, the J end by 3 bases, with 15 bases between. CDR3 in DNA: TGTGCCAGCAGCGTGGCGCTCGGGGACTTCTACGAGCAGTACTTC. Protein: CASSVALGDFYEQYF.

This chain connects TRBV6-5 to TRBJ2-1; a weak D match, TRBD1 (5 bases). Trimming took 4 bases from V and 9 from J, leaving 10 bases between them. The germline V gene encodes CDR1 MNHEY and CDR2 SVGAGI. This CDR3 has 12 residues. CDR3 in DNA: TGTGCCAGCAGTTCACAGGTTCCTGAGCAGTTCTTC. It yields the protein CASSSQVPEQFF.

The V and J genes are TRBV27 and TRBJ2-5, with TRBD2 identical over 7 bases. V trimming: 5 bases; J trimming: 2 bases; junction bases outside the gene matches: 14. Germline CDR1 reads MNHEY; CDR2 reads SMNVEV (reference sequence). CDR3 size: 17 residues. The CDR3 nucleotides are TGTGCCAGCAGTCAGTGGGGAGGGGCAGGGAAGCAAGAGACCCAGTACTTC. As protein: CASSQWGGAGKQETQYF.

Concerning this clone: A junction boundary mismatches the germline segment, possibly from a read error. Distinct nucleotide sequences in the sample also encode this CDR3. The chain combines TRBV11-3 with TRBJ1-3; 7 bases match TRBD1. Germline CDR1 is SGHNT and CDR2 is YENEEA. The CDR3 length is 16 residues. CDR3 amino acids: CASSSKGQSSGNTIYF. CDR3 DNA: TGTGCCAGCAGCTCGAAGGGACAGAGCTCTGGAAATACCATATATTTT.

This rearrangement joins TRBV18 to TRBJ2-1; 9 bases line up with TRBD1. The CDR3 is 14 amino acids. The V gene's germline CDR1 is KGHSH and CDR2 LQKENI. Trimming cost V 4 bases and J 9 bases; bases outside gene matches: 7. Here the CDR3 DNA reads TGTGCCAGCTCACGGGACAGGGCCCCAGGTGAGCAGTTCTTC. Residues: CASSRDRAPGEQFF. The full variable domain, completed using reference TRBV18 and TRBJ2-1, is NAGVMQNPRHLVRRRGQEARLRCSPMKGHSHVYWYRQLPEEGLKFMVYLQKENIIDESGMPKERFSAEFPKEGPSILRIQQVVRGDSAAYFCASSRDRAPGEQFFGPGTRLTVL.